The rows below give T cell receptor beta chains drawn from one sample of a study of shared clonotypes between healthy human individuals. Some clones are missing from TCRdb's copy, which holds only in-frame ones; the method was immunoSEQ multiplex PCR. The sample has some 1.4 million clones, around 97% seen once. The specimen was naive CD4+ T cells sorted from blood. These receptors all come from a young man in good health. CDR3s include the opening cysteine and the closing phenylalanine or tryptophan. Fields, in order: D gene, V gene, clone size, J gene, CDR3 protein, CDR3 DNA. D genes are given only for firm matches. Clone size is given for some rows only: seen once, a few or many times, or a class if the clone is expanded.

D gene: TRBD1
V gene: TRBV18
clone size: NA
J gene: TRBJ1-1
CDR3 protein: CASSPPNTGGEGEAFF
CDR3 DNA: TGTGCCAGCTCACCACCCAATACAGGGGGCGAAGGTGAAGCTTTCTTT

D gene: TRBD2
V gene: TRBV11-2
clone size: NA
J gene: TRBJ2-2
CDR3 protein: CASSLGAGVNTGELFF
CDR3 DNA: TGTGCCAGCAGCTTAGGGGCGGGAGTGAACACCGGGGAGCTGTTTTTT

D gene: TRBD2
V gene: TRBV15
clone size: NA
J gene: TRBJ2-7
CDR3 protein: CATSRANGRASYEQYF
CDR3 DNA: TGTGCCACCAGCAGGGCGAACGGGAGGGCCTCCTACGAGCAGTACTTC

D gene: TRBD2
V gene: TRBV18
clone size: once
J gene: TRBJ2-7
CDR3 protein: CASSPPSGGEYF
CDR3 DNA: TGTGCCAGCTCACCACCGTCGGGAGGGGAATACTTC

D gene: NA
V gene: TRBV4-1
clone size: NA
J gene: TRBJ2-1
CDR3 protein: CASSQLGTAYNEQFF
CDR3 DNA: TGCGCCAGCAGCCAACTCGGGACGGCGTACAATGAGCAGTTCTTC

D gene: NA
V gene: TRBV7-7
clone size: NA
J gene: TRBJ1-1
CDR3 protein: CASSLERNTEAFF
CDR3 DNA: TGTGCTAGCAGCTTAGAGAGGAACACTGAAGCTTTCTTT

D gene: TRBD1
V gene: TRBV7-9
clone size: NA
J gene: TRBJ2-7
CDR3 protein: CASSWGSTGDKDEQYF
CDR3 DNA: TGTGCCAGCAGCTGGGGGTCGACAGGGGATAAGGACGAGCAGTACTTC

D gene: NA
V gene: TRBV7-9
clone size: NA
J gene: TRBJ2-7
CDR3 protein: CASSLAQEQYF
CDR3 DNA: TGTGCCAGCAGCTTGGCGCAAGAGCAGTACTTC

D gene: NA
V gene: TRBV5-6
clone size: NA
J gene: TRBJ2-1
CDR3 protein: CASSSNWEQFF
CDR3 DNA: TGTGCCAGCAGCTCAAATTGGGAGCAGTTCTTC

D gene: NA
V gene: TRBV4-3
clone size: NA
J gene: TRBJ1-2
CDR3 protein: CASSLATRDSDGYTF
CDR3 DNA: TGCGCCAGCAGCTTGGCCACCAGGGACTCGGATGGCTACACCTTC

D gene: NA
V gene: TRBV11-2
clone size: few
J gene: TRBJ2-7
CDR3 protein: CASSSTGYEQYF
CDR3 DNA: TGTGCCAGCAGCTCGACGGGTTACGAGCAGTACTTC

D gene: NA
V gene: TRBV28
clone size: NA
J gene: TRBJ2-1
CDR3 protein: CASSRTINEQFF
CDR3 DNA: TGTGCCAGCAGCCGGACTATAAATGAGCAGTTCTTC

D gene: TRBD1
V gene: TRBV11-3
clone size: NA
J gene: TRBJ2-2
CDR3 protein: CASSSWDSGAGELFF
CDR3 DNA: TGTGCCAGCAGCTCATGGGACAGCGGCGCCGGGGAGCTGTTTTTT

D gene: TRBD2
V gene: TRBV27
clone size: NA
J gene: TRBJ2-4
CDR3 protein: CASSPRTSGRFAKNIQYF
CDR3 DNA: TGTGCCAGCAGTCCCCGGACTAGCGGGAGGTTCGCCAAAAACATTCAGTACTTC

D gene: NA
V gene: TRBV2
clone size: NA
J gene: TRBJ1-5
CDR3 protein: CASSAGGPQHF
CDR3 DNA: TGTGCCAGCAGTGCCGGAGGGCCCCAGCATTTT

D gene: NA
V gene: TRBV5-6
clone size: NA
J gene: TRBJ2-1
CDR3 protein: CASSLGVREGEQFF
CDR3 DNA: TGTGCCAGCAGCCTGGGCGTTAGAGAGGGTGAGCAGTTCTTC

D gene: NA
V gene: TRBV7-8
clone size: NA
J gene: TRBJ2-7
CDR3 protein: CASSSSGGGPRYEQYF
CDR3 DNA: TGTGCCAGCAGCTCCTCTGGGGGAGGCCCGCGATACGAGCAGTACTTC

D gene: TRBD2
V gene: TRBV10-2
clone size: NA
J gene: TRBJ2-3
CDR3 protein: CASRQSAGGDTQYF
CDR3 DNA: TGCGCCAGCCGCCAGAGTGCGGGAGGAGATACGCAGTATTTT

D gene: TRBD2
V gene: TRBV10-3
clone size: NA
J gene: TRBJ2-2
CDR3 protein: CAIRTGLATGELFF
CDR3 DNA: TGTGCCATCAGGACGGGACTAGCGACAGGGGAGCTGTTTTTT

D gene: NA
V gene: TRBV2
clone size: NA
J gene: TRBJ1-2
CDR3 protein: CASMDSDYGYTF
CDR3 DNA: TGTGCCAGCATGGACAGCGACTATGGCTACACCTTC

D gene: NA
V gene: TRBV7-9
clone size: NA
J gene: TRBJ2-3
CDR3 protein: CASSPTDTQYF
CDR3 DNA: TGTGCCAGCAGCCCGACAGATACGCAGTATTTT

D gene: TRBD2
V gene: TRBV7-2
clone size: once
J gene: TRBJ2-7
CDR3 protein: CASSLLSGRIRYEQYF
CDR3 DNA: TGTGCCAGCAGCCTCCTCAGCGGGAGAATTAGGTACGAGCAGTACTTC

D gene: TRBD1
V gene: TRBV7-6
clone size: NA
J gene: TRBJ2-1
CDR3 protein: CASSRTGGRYNEQFF
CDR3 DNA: TGTGCCAGCAGCCGGACAGGGGGCCGCTACAATGAGCAGTTCTTC

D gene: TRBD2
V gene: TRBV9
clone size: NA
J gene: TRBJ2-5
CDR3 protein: CASSRTSEQLEETQYF
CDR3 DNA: TGTGCCAGCAGCCGGACTAGCGAGCAATTGGAAGAGACCCAGTACTTC